Presented here are 22 T cell receptor beta chains from one specimen sequenced in a study of blood T cell repertoires in COVID-19. Method: immunoSEQ multiplex PCR; TCRdb's copy keeps in-frame clones and lacks some. Of 53,000 or so clones in the sample, roughly three quarters were seen once. Sequencing was performed on peripheral blood. All receptors come from a human donor with active or convalescent COVID-19. The donor label of this sample is uncertain.

V and J are TRBV19 and TRBJ1-6, with a weak D call TRBD1 (5 bases). Germline CDR1 and CDR2: LNHDA and SQIVND (reference sequence). V lost 6 bases and J lost 6, with 12 bases in between. The CDR3 totals 14 residues. The CDR3 loop reads CASRTGTFNSPLHF. The DNA of the CDR3 is TGTGCCAGTAGAACCGGGACTTTTAATTCACCCCTCCACTTT.

The chain joins TRBV9 to TRBJ2-1; 11 bases match TRBD2. In germline, CDR1 is SGDLS, CDR2 YYNGEE. V gave up 2 bases and J gave up 7 bases; unmatched junction bases: 17. The length of the CDR3 is 19 residues. DNA of the CDR3: TGTGCCAGCAGCGTTCTCTCCTCCGGGACTAGCGGAAGGGGGAATGAGCAGTTCTTC. Amino acid sequence: CASSVLSSGTSGRGNEQFF. Combining the CDR3 with reference TRBV9 and TRBJ2-1 gives the whole variable domain DSGVTQTPKHLITATGQRVTLRCSPRSGDLSVYWYQQSLDQGLQFLIQYYNGEERAKGNILERFSAQQFPDLHSELNLSSLELGDSALYFCASSVLSSGTSGRGNEQFFGPGTRLTVL.

To note about this clone: Compared with germline, one end of the junction differs, possibly owing to a read error. V usage is TRBV11-1 and J usage is TRBJ2-7; 7 bases are a match to TRBD1. Germline CDR1 and CDR2: SGHAT and FQDESV (reference sequence). This CDR3 comprises 13 residues. CDR3 nucleotide sequence: TGTGCCAGCAGCGCCACCCGACAGGGAAAGTTAACCTTC. It yields the protein CASSATRQGKLTF.

The chain uses TRBV3-1 (or the pseudogene TRBV3-2) and TRBJ2-3; 8 nucleotides match TRBD2. Trimming took 0 bases from V and 5 from J; bases not matched to a gene: 10. The length of the CDR3 is 17 residues. Germline V gene lookup returns CDR1 LGHDT and CDR2 YNNKEL (reference sequence). This CDR3 reads CASSQESQREWKDTQYF. The DNA of the CDR3 is TGTGCCAGCAGCCAAGAGTCCCAGCGGGAGTGGAAAGATACGCAGTATTTT.

V usage is TRBV19 and J usage is TRBJ2-1; D is possibly TRBD2 (6 bases). Germline-derived CDR1 and CDR2 are LNHDA and SQIVND (reference sequence). The V gene lost 4 bases and the J gene lost 8 bases, with 15 bases spanning the gap. The CDR3 is 14 amino acids. CDR3 sequence: CASSKAGPWDEQFF. For the CDR3, the DNA is TGTGCCAGTAGTAAAGCGGGCCCGTGGGATGAGCAGTTCTTC. Looking up the rest from reference TRBV19 and TRBJ2-1 gives the full variable domain: DGGITQSPKYLFRKEGQNVTLSCEQNLNHDAMYWYRQDPGQGLRLIYYSQIVNDFQKGDIAEGYSVSREKKESFPLTVTSAQKNPTAFYLCASSKAGPWDEQFFGPGTRLTVL.

The chain employs TRBV21-1 and TRBJ2-7; the table gives TRBD1 as D, unverified against the DNA. TRBV21-1 corresponds to a pseudogene. The CDR3 loop spans 16 amino acids. The CDR3 DNA reads TGTGCCAGCAGCAAAGCGCTGGGACAGTACCCTTACGAGCAGTACTTC. Amino acid sequence: CASSKALGQYPYEQYF.

The CDR3 bases are TGTGCCAGCAGCCAAGGGGGGGTTAGGACCTACAATGAGCAGTTCTTC. As protein: CASSQGGVRTYNEQFF. The rearrangement joins TRBV3-1 (or the pseudogene TRBV3-2) to TRBJ2-1; weak D call: TRBD2 (6 bases). Trimming cost V 1 base and J 2 bases, with 12 bases left between them. The CDR3 consists of 16 residues. Germline CDR1 reads LGHDT; CDR2 reads YNNKEL (reference sequence).

The chain joins TRBV11-3 to TRBJ2-2; the match to TRBD1 covers 7 bases. Germline lookup yields CDR1 SGHNT and CDR2 YENEEA. J was trimmed by 5 bases and V by 3 bases; bases with no gene match: 6. The CDR3 extends over 15 amino acids. The CDR3 is CASSFGTDGTGELFF. DNA of the CDR3: TGTGCCAGCAGCTTTGGGACAGATGGTACCGGGGAGCTGTTTTTT.

The chain couples TRBV28 to TRBJ2-7; 7 bases align to TRBD1. Germline V gene lookup returns CDR1 MDHEN and CDR2 SYDVKM. CDR3 length equals 14 residues. Losses at the gene ends were 3 bases for V and 3 bases for J; bases not matched to a gene: 5. The CDR3 nucleotides read TGTGCCAGCAGTTTCGGGACAGTGGGCTACGAGCAGTACTTC. It yields the protein CASSFGTVGYEQYF.

V is TRBV6-5 and J is TRBJ1-4; 8 bases are a match to TRBD1. The CDR3 length is 14 residues. J lost 2 bases, V lost 8 bases, and 4 bases had no gene match. Germline lookup yields CDR1 MNHEY and CDR2 SVGAGI. Written as DNA, the CDR3 is TGTGCCAGCTCTAACAGGGGGACTAATGAAAAACTGTTTTTT. This sequence encodes CASSNRGTNEKLFF.

The J gene is TRBJ2-7, the V gene TRBV15; 8 bases are a match to TRBD1. The J segment lost 7 bases and the V segment lost 3 bases, leaving 14 bases of the junction unmatched. Germline V gene sequence: CDR1 LNHNV, CDR2 YYDKDF (reference sequence). The CDR3 covers 16 residues. CDR3: CATSSPDRELIGEQYF. CDR3 DNA sequence: TGTGCCACCAGCAGTCCGGACAGGGAGTTAATCGGGGAGCAGTACTTC.

The chain combines TRBV27 with TRBJ2-7, with a tentative D call TRBD1 (6 bases). V was shortened by 6 bases and J by 3 bases, with 12 bases between the two germline ends. The CDR3 has 13 amino acids. Germline CDR1 and CDR2: MNHEY and SMNVEV (reference sequence). The CDR3 coding sequence is TGTGCCAGCAGGCGAACAGGGAGCTACGAGCAGTACTTC. As protein: CASRRTGSYEQYF.

The gene calls are TRBV5-4 and TRBJ2-5, with 8 bases matching TRBD1. Germline CDR1 reads SGHNT; CDR2 reads YYREEE (reference sequence). This CDR3 comprises 14 residues. V was clipped by 1 base and J by 5 bases; unmatched bases: 4. The CDR3 nucleotides read TGTGCCAGCAGCTTGTCAGGGGGCACGGAGACCCAGTACTTC. It specifies CASSLSGGTETQYF.

V and J are TRBV24-1 and TRBJ1-6; D is uncertain. V dropped 6 bases and J dropped 3 bases, with 5 bases sitting between them. The germline V gene encodes CDR1 KGHDR and CDR2 SFDVKD. The CDR3 extends over 13 amino acids. The CDR3 spells CATSRGYNSPLHF. Here the CDR3 DNA reads TGTGCCACCAGTCGGGGCTATAATTCACCCCTCCACTTT.

The chain combines TRBV5-4 with TRBJ2-3, with D unclear. The CDR3 covers 13 residues. Trimming stripped 6 bases from V and 4 bases from J, with 12 bases between. In germline, CDR1 is SGHNT, CDR2 YYREEE (reference sequence). Written as DNA, the CDR3 is TGTGCCAGCACCCCATTACTGGCAGATACGCAGTATTTT. As protein: CASTPLLADTQYF.

About this clone itself: A read error may produce the germline difference seen at one junction end. The chain couples TRBV30 to TRBJ2-1; TRBD2 matches 11 bases. The length of the CDR3 is 16 residues. CDR1 is GTSNPN, CDR2 SVGIG, per germline (reference sequence). Written as DNA, the CDR3 is TGTGCCGGGAGTAATCTAGCGGGAGGAAAGATCAATGAGCAGTTCTTC. Residues: CAGSNLAGGKINEQFF. The complete variable domain, with remaining parts taken from reference TRBV30 and TRBJ2-1, reads SQTIHQWPATLVQPVGSPLSLECTVEGTSNPNLYWYRQAAGRGLQLLFYSVGIGQISSEVPQNLSASRPQDRQFILSSKKLLLSDSGFYLCAGSNLAGGKINEQFFGPGTRLTVL.

About this clone itself: This sample also contains other DNA sequences that code for the same CDR3. The V gene is TRBV6-5, the J gene TRBJ1-6; possibly TRBD1 for D (5 bases). Trimming took off 1 base at V and 6 bases at J, with 7 bases between the two ends. The CDR3 has 14 amino acids. Per the germline V gene, CDR1 is MNHEY and CDR2 is SVGAGI. The CDR3 DNA sequence: TGTGCCAGCAGTTACTTGCAGGGTAATTCACCCCTCCACTTT. This gives the protein CASSYLQGNSPLHF.

The chain recombines TRBV19 with TRBJ2-7; 8 nucleotides agree with TRBD1. Losses at the gene ends were 4 bases for V and 2 bases for J; bases not matched to a gene: 4. CDR1 and CDR2 from the germline V gene are LNHDA and SQIVND (reference sequence). CDR3 length: 14 residues. CDR3 in amino acids: CASSTGTGPYEQYF. CDR3 sequence (DNA): TGTGCCAGTAGTACCGGGACAGGTCCCTACGAGCAGTACTTC.

The chain links TRBV9 to TRBJ2-1; 7 bases are shared with TRBD2. This CDR3 comprises 15 residues. V gave up 4 bases and J gave up 2 bases; unmatched junction bases: 6. Germline CDR1 SGDLS, CDR2 YYNGEE. The CDR3 spells CASSLGSGTYNEQFF. Written as DNA, the CDR3 is TGTGCCAGCAGCCTCGGGAGCGGGACCTACAATGAGCAGTTCTTC. Full variable domain (rest looked up from reference TRBV9 and TRBJ2-1): DSGVTQTPKHLITATGQRVTLRCSPRSGDLSVYWYQQSLDQGLQFLIQYYNGEERAKGNILERFSAQQFPDLHSELNLSSLELGDSALYFCASSLGSGTYNEQFFGPGTRLTVL.

The rearrangement links TRBV5-6 to TRBJ1-2; 8 bases are a match to TRBD1. Germline V gives CDR1 SGHDT, CDR2 YYEEEE. This CDR3 has 14 amino acids. V lost 4 bases and J lost 8; bases outside the gene matches: 10. The CDR3 DNA reads TGTGCCAGCAGCCGATCCTGGACAGGGACGGGCTACACCTTC. It yields the protein CASSRSWTGTGYTF.

The chain carries TRBV18 and TRBJ1-2; tentatively, D is TRBD1 (5 bases). This CDR3 has 15 amino acids. Trimming pared 0 bases from V and 5 bases from J, leaving 13 bases between. Looked up from germline, CDR1 is KGHSH and CDR2 is LQKENI. Here the CDR3 reads CASSPPGGKAYGYTF. For the CDR3, the DNA is TGTGCCAGCTCACCACCGGGGGGGAAGGCATATGGCTACACCTTC.

In its sample, this clone was seen a few times. The chain uses TRBV5-4 and TRBJ1-1, with D hard to call. CDR1 and CDR2 from the germline V gene are SGHNT and YYREEE (reference sequence). With 0 bases removed from V and 2 bases from J, the gap between germline ends came to 8 bases. This CDR3 has 14 amino acids. The DNA for the CDR3 is TGTGCCAGCAGCTTGGACAGCCTAAACACTGAAGCTTTCTTT. Its protein is CASSLDSLNTEAFF.